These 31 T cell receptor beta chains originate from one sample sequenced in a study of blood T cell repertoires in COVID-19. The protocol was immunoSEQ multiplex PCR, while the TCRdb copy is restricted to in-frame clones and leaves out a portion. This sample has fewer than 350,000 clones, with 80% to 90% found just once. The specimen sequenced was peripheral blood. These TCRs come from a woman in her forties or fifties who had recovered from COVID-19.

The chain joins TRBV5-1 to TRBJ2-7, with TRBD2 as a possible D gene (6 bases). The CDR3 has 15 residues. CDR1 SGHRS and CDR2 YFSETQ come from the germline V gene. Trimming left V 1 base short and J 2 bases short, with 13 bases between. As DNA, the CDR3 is TGCGCCAGCAGCTTGTTGTCGGGGGATCCCTACGAGCAGTACTTC. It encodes CASSLLSGDPYEQYF. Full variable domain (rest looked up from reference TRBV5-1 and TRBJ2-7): KAGVTQTPRYLIKTRGQQVTLSCSPISGHRSVSWYQQTPGQGLQFLFEYFSETQRNKGNFPGRFSGRQFSNSRSEMNVSTLELGDSALYLCASSLLSGDPYEQYFGPGTRLTVT.

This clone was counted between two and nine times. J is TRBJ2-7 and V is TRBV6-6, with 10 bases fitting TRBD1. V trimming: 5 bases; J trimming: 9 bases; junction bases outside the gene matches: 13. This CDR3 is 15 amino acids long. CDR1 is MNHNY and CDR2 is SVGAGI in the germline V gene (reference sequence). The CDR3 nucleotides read TGTGCCAGCAGTAACCGAGGGACAGGGGCCCTCCGGCAGTACTTC. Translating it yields CASSNRGTGALRQYF.

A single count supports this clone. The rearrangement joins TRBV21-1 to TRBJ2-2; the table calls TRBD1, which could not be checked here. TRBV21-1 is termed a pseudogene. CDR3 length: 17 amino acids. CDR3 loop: CASSANTRTGNTGELFF. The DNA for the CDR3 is TGTGCCAGCAGCGCTAACACCCGGACAGGGAACACCGGGGAGCTGTTTTTT.

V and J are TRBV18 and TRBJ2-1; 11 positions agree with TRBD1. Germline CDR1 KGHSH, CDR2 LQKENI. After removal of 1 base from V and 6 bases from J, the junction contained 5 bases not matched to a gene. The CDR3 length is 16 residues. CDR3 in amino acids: CASSPRGQGAVNEQFF. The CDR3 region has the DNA TGTGCCAGCTCACCACGTGGACAGGGGGCTGTCAATGAGCAGTTCTTC.

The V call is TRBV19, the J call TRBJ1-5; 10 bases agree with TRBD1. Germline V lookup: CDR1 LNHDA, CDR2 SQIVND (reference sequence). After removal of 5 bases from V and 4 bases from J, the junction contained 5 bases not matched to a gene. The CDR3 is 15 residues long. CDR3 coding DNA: TGTGCCAGTAGTTCGGGACAGGGGAGGAATCAGCCCCAGCATTTT. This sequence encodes CASSSGQGRNQPQHF.

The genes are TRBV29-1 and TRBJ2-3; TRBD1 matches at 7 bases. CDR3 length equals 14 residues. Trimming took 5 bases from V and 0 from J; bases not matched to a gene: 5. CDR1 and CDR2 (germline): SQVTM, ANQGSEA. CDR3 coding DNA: TGCAGCGTTCGGACAGGATCTAGCACAGATACGCAGTATTTT. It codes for CSVRTGSSTDTQYF.

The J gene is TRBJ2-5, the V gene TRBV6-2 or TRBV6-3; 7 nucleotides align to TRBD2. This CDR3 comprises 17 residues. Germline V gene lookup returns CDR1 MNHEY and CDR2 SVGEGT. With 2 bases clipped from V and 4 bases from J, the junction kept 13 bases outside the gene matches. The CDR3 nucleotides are TGTGCCAGCAGTTACGGGCAGGGAGGGGTGATTGGAGAGACCCAGTACTTC. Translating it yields CASSYGQGGVIGETQYF.

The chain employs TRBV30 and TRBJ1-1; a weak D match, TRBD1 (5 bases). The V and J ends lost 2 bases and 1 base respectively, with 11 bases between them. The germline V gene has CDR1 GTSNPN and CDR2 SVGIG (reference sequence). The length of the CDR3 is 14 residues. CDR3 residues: CAWSLGLQNTEAFF. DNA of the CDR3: TGTGCCTGGAGTCTGGGACTCCAGAACACTGAAGCTTTCTTT.

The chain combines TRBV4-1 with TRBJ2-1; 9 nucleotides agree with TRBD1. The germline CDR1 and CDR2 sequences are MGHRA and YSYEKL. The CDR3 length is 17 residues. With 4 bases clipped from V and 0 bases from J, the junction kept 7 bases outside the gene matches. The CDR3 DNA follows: TGCGCCAGCAGCCGATCCGGGACAGGGAACTCCTACAATGAGCAGTTCTTC. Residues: CASSRSGTGNSYNEQFF.

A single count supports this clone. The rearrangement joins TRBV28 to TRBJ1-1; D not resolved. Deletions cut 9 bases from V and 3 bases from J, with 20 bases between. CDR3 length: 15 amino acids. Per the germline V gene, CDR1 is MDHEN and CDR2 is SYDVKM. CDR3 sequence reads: CASTTHGRGYTEAFF. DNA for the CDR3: TGTGCCAGTACTACCCATGGGCGGGGTTACACTGAAGCTTTCTTT. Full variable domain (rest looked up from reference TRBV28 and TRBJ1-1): DVKVTQSSRYLVKRTGEKVFLECVQDMDHENMFWYRQDPGLGLRLIYFSYDVKMKEKGDIPEGYSVSREKKERFSLILESASTNQTSMYLCASTTHGRGYTEAFFGQGTRLTVV.

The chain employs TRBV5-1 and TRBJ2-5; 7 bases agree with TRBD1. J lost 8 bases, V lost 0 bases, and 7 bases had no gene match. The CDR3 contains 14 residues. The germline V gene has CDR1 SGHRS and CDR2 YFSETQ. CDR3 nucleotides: TGCGCCAGCAGCTTGGGTAGGACAGGAAGAACCCAGTACTTC. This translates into CASSLGRTGRTQYF.

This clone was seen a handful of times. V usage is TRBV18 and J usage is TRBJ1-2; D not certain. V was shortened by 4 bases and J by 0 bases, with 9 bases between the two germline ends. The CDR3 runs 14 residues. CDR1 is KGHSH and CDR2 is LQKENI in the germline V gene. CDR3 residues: CASSQEKTNYGYTF. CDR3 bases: TGTGCCAGCTCACAGGAGAAAACTAACTATGGCTACACCTTC.

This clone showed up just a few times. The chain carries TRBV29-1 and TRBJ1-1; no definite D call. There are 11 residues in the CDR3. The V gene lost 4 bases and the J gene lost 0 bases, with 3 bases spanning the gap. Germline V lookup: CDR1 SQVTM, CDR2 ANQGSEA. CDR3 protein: CSVAVNTEAFF. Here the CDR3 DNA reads TGCAGCGTTGCCGTGAACACTGAAGCTTTCTTT.

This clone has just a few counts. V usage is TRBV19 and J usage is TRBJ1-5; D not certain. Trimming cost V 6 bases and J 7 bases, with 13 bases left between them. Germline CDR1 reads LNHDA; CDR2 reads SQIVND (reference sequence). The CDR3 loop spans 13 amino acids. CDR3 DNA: TGTGCCAGTAGCCACACGCCCGGGCAGCCCCAGCATTTT. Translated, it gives CASSHTPGQPQHF.

CDR3 amino acids: CASSSRGQGNTGELFF. In DNA form, the CDR3 reads TGTGCCAGTAGTAGTCGCGGACAGGGGAACACCGGGGAGCTGTTTTTT. The chain has TRBV19 and TRBJ2-2, with TRBD1 identical over 8 bases. The ends lost 4 bases at V and 1 base at J; junction bases unmatched: 5. The germline gives CDR1 LNHDA, CDR2 SQIVND (reference sequence). The CDR3 is 16 residues long.

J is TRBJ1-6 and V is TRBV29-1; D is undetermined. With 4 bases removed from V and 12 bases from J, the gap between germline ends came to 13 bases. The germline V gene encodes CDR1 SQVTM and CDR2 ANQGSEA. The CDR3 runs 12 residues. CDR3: CSVASTAKPLHF. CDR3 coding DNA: TGCAGCGTTGCGTCCACAGCCAAACCCCTCCACTTT. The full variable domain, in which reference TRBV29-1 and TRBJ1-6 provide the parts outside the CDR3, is SAVISQKPSRDICQRGTSLTIQCQVDSQVTMMFWYRQQPGQSLTLIATANQGSEATYESGFVIDKFPISRPNLTFSTLTVSNMSPEDSSIYLCSVASTAKPLHFGNGTRLTVT.

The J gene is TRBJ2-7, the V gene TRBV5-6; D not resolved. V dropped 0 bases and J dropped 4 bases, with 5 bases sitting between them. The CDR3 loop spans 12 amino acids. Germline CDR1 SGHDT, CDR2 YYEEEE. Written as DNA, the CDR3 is TGTGCCAGCAGCTTGGCCCGTTACGAGCAGTACTTC. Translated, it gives CASSLARYEQYF.

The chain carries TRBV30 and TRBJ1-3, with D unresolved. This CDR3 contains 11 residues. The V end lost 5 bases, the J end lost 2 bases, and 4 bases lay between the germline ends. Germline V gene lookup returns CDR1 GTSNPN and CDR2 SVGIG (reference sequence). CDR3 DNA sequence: TGTGCCTGGTTAACTGGAAACACCATATATTTT. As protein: CAWLTGNTIYF.

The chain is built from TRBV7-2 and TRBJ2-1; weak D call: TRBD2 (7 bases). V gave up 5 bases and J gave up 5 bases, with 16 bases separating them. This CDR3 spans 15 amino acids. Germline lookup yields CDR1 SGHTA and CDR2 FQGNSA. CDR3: CASSMLGGVNNEQFF. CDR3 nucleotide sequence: TGTGCCAGCAGCATGCTAGGGGGGGTAAACAATGAGCAGTTCTTC.

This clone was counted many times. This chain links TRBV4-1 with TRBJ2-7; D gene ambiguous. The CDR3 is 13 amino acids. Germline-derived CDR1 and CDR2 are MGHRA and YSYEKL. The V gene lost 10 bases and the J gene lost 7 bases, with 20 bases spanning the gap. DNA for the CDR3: TGCGCCATCCCGAAACCCCAACTATGGGAGCAGTACTTC. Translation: CAIPKPQLWEQYF.

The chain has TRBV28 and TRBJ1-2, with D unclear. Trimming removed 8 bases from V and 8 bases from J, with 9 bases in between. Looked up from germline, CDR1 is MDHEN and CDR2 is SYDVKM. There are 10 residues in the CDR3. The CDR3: CASGIRGYTF. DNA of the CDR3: TGTGCCAGCGGTATCCGGGGCTACACCTTC.

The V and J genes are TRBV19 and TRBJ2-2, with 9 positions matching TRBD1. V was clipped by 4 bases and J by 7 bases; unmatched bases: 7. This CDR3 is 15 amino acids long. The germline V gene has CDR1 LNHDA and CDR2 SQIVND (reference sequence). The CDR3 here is CASSSYRGPRGELFF. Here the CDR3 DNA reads TGTGCCAGTAGTAGTTACAGGGGGCCCCGCGGGGAGCTGTTTTTT.

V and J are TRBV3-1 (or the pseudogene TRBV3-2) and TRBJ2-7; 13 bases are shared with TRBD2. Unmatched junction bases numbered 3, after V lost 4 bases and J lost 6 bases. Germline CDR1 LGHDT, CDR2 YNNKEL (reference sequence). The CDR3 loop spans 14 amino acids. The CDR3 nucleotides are TGTGCCAGCAGCCCCCGACTAGCGGGAGGCGAGCAGTACTTC. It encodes CASSPRLAGGEQYF.

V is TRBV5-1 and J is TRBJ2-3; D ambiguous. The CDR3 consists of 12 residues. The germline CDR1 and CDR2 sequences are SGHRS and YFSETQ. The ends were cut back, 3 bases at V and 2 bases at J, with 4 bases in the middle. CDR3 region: CASSSNTDTQYF. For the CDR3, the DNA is TGCGCCAGCAGCTCTAACACAGATACGCAGTATTTT.

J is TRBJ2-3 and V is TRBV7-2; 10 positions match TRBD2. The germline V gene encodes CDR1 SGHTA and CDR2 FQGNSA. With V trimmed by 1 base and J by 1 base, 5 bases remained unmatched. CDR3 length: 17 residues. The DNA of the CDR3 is TGTGCCAGCAGCTTAGTTGCTAGCGGGGGTCGCACAGATACGCAGTATTTT. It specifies CASSLVASGGRTDTQYF.

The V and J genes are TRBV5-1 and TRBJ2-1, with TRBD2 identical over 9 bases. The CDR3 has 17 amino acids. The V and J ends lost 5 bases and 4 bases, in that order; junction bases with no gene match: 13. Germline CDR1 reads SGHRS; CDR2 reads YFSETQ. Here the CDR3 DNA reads TGCGCCAGCAGTCTCGCCCCAGGCGGGGGGGCGTACAATGAGCAGTTCTTC. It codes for CASSLAPGGGAYNEQFF.

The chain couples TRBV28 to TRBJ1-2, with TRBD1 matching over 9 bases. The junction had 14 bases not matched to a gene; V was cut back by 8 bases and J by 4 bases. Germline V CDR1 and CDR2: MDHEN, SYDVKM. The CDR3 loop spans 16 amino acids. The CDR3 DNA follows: TGTGCCAGCCGGCGACAGGGGGATGGAAGCCGCTATGGCTACACCTTC. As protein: CASRRQGDGSRYGYTF.

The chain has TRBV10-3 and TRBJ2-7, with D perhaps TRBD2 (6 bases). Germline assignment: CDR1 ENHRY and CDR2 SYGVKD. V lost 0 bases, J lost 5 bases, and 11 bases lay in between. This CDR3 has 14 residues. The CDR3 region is CAISESAGQDEQYF. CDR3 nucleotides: TGTGCCATCAGTGAGTCGGCGGGGCAAGACGAGCAGTACTTC.

The CDR3 DNA follows: TGTGCCAGCAGTTTGATACAGAACTATGGCTACACCTTC. Translated: CASSLIQNYGYTF. The V call is TRBV28, the J call TRBJ1-2, with D hard to call. Deletions cut 3 bases from V and 2 bases from J, with 7 bases between. The CDR3 is 13 amino acids. The germline gives CDR1 MDHEN, CDR2 SYDVKM.

The CDR3 loop reads CASSLGGINQPQHF. The CDR3 DNA follows: TGTGCCAGCAGCTTGGGCGGAATTAATCAGCCCCAGCATTTT. This rearrangement joins TRBV5-6 to TRBJ1-5; D is unresolved. The CDR3 length is 14 residues. Trimming took off 0 bases at V and 4 bases at J, with 8 bases between the two ends. Per germline, CDR1 SGHDT and CDR2 YYEEEE. Combining the CDR3 with reference TRBV5-6 and TRBJ1-5 gives the whole variable domain DAGVTQSPTHLIKTRGQQVTLRCSPKSGHDTVSWYQQALGQGPQFIFQYYEEEERQRGNFPDRFSGHQFPNYSSELNVNALLLGDSALYLCASSLGGINQPQHFGDGTRLSIL.

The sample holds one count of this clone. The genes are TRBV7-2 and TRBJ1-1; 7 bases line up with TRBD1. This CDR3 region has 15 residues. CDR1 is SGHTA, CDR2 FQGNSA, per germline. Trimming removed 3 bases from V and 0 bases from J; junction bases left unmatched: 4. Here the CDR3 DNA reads TGTGCCAGCAGCTTCGGACAGGACATGAACACTGAAGCTTTCTTT. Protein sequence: CASSFGQDMNTEAFF.